Listed below are T cell receptor beta chains from one sample, sequenced in a study of T cell repertoires in cytomegalovirus infection. TCRdb re-derived calls from the reads in MiXCR, one entry per CDR3 protein. The sample includes about half a million distinct CDR3 sequences, roughly 34% of them seen just once. Their target antigens are unknown. The specimen comprised cultured PBMCs, sampled from culture after CMV antigen stimulation. The source is a human donor in good health (CMV status not recorded). Some clones in this sample may be carry-over from other donors' samples. The conserved cysteine and the conserved F or W are not part of the CDR3 here.

v_call: TRBV11-2
j_call: TRBJ2-7
cdr3_aa: ASSFGQVADYEQY

v_call: TRBV4-1
j_call: TRBJ1-2
cdr3_aa: ASSQDLALGSYGYT

v_call: TRBV4-1
j_call: TRBJ2-6
cdr3_aa: ASSQEPGVGANVLT

v_call: TRBV2
j_call: TRBJ1-1
cdr3_aa: ASLKGGLSF

v_call: TRBV4-1
j_call: TRBJ2-2
cdr3_aa: ASSTLGSTGELF

v_call: TRBV7-2
j_call: TRBJ2-3
cdr3_aa: ASLLAGGTDTQY

v_call: TRBV15
j_call: TRBJ2-1
cdr3_aa: ATSPAGLTYNEQF

v_call: TRBV5-1
j_call: TRBJ2-7
cdr3_aa: ASSLFVRDEQY

v_call: TRBV14
j_call: TRBJ1-2
cdr3_aa: ASSQRTSYGYT

v_call: TRBV4-1
j_call: TRBJ2-1
cdr3_aa: ASSPHEGGPIPQF

v_call: TRBV5-1
j_call: TRBJ2-1
cdr3_aa: ASSWTSGRFGYNEQF

v_call: TRBV7-6
j_call: TRBJ2-1
cdr3_aa: ASSLSGRAGVSSYNEQF

v_call: TRBV20-1
j_call: TRBJ1-2
cdr3_aa: SALDGGDSYT

v_call: TRBV6-1
j_call: TRBJ1-1
cdr3_aa: ATLPEGVIRMNTEAF

v_call: TRBV7-2
j_call: TRBJ2-2
cdr3_aa: ASSSGELF

v_call: TRBV7-2
j_call: TRBJ2-5
cdr3_aa: ASSLGAGVGGETQY

v_call: TRBV6-5
j_call: TRBJ2-6
cdr3_aa: ASSTGGAGANVLT

v_call: TRBV4-1
j_call: TRBJ2-5
cdr3_aa: ASSQDRIGTQETQY

v_call: TRBV28
j_call: TRBJ2-7
cdr3_aa: ASSPLTTYEQY

v_call: TRBV12-3/TRBV12-4
j_call: TRBJ2-1
cdr3_aa: ASSLELAGGDEQF

v_call: TRBV18
j_call: TRBJ1-6
cdr3_aa: ASSPRTGLNSPLH

v_call: TRBV7-2
j_call: TRBJ2-5
cdr3_aa: ASSFRGQETQY

v_call: TRBV10-3
j_call: TRBJ2-1
cdr3_aa: AIRAGGYNEQF

v_call: TRBV20-1
j_call: TRBJ2-5
cdr3_aa: SAIKGAYQETQY

v_call: TRBV7-2
j_call: TRBJ2-1
cdr3_aa: ASSQQAGGLINEQF

v_call: TRBV18
j_call: TRBJ2-5
cdr3_aa: ASSPPRLQETQY